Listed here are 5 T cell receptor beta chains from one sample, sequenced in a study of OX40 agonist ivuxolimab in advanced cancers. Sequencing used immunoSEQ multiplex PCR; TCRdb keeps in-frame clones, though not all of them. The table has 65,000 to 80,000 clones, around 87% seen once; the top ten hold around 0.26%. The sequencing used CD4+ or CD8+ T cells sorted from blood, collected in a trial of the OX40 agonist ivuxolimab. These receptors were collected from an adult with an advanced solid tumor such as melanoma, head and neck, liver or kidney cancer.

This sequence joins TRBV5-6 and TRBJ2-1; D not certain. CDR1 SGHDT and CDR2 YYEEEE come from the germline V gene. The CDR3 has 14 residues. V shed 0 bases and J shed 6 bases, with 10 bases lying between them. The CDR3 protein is CASSLVSWPNEQFF. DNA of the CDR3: TGTGCCAGCAGCTTGGTTTCGTGGCCCAATGAGCAGTTCTTC.

The CDR3 spells CASSVSGQQGNTIYF. Written as DNA, the CDR3 is TGTGCCAGCAGTGTATCGGGACAGCAAGGAAACACCATATATTTT. The genes are TRBV2 and TRBJ1-3; 7 bases match TRBD1. The CDR3 length is 15 residues. From germline, CDR1 is SNHLY and CDR2 FYNNEI. V lost 4 bases and J lost 4; bases outside the gene matches: 7. The full variable domain, in which reference TRBV2 and TRBJ1-3 provide the parts outside the CDR3, is EPEVTQTPSHQVTQMGQEVILRCVPISNHLYFYWYRQILGQKVEFLVSFYNNEISEKSEIFDDQFSVERPDGSNFTLKIRSTKLEDSAMYFCASSVSGQQGNTIYFGEGSWLTVV.

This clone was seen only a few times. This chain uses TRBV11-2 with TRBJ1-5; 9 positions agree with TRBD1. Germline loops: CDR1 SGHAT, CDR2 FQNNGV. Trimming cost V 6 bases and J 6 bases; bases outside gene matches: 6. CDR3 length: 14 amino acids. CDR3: CASRSYRGRQPQHF. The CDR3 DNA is TGTGCCAGCAGAAGTTACAGGGGGCGTCAGCCCCAGCATTTT.

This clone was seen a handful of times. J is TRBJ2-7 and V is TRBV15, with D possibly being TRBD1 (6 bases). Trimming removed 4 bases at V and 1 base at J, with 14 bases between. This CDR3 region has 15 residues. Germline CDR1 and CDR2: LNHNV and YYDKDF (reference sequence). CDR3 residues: CATSKGGTGSYEQYF. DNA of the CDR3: TGTGCCACCAGCAAAGGAGGAACAGGGTCCTACGAGCAGTACTTC.

CDR3 sequence: CASSMTWGSDEQFF. In DNA form, the CDR3 reads TGTGCCAGTAGTATGACTTGGGGTAGCGATGAGCAGTTCTTC. The rearrangement links TRBV19 to TRBJ2-1; weak D call: TRBD2 (5 bases). Trimming removed 3 bases at V and 8 bases at J, with 14 bases between. Germline CDR1 LNHDA, CDR2 SQIVND (reference sequence). The CDR3 runs to 14 residues. The whole variable domain, filled in from reference TRBV19 and TRBJ2-1, reads DGGITQSPKYLFRKEGQNVTLSCEQNLNHDAMYWYRQDPGQGLRLIYYSQIVNDFQKGDIAEGYSVSREKKESFPLTVTSAQKNPTAFYLCASSMTWGSDEQFFGPGTRLTVL.